This TCR beta chain was recovered during a study of molecular identifiers for immune sequencing clone quantification. V shed 0 bases, J shed 4 bases, and the junction held 1 base outside the gene matches. CDR3 length equals 14 residues. Per germline, CDR1 MNHNY and CDR2 SVGAGI (reference sequence). TCRdb itself ran the PCR reads through MiXCR, one entry per CDR3 protein. The table has around 470,000 distinct CDR3 sequences, 20% to 25% seen once. Sequencing libraries of naive CD8 cells derived from approximately 20,000 to 980,000 sorted cells with 10%, 30% or 50% RNA. This clonotype was counted ten times or more.

The clonotype comes from a human donor in good health. Some libraries in this study had Jurkat cell RNA spiked in. Sequenced input: naive CD8+ T cells from blood, with Jurkat cell RNA spiked in. Noted subset: FACS-sorted CD8+CD4-CCR7+CD45RA+ naive T cells. The chain has TRBV6-6 and TRBJ1-1; TRBD1 agrees at 8 bases. The CDR3 DNA follows: TGTGCCAGCAGTTACTCTGACAGGGGCACTGAAGCTTTCTTT. It encodes CASSYSDRGTEAFF.